The 10 T cell receptor beta chains below come from one sample, sequenced in a study of T cell responses to AZD1222 COVID-19 vaccine. Clones were read by immunoSEQ multiplex PCR, and TCRdb kept only the in-frame ones, dropping some. In the table there are approximately 100,000 clones, approximately 89% of which are singletons. Sequenced material: peripheral blood, taken on day 0 of MenACWY control vaccination. The receptor source for this set is an adult in good health.

The CDR3 DNA follows: TGTGCCAGCAGGCGGTTTGATACGCAGTATTTT. It encodes CASRRFDTQYF. J is TRBJ2-3 and V is TRBV6-5; D gene ambiguous. CDR1 is MNHEY and CDR2 is SVGAGI in the germline V gene. CDR3 length: 11 residues. Between the trimmed V and J ends, which lost 6 bases and 6 bases, there was a span of 7 bases.

The rearrangement uses TRBV12-5 and TRBJ2-3; D not certain. Germline V gene lookup returns CDR1 LGHNT and CDR2 FRNRAP. Trimming took off 7 bases at V and 3 bases at J, with 8 bases between the two ends. This CDR3 is built from 12 residues. CDR3 in DNA: TGTGCTAGTGAAGCAGCGACAGATACGCAGTATTTT. The encoded protein is CASEAATDTQYF.

V is TRBV25-1 and J is TRBJ1-2; 7 nucleotides align to TRBD1. With 3 bases clipped from V and 6 bases from J, the junction kept 10 bases outside the gene matches. The CDR3 covers 15 residues. CDR1 and CDR2 (germline): MGHDK, SYGVNS. The CDR3 DNA sequence: TGTGCCAGCAGTGATGGACTTGACAGGGTTGATGGCTACACCTTC. Encoded protein: CASSDGLDRVDGYTF.

The chain employs TRBV12-5 and TRBJ1-6, with a possible D match to TRBD1 (6 bases). This CDR3 has 14 amino acids. The germline V and J ends were trimmed by 6 bases and 6 bases, with 12 bases remaining between them. Germline V gene data show CDR1 as LGHNT and CDR2 as FRNRAP. CDR3 bases: TGTGCTAGTGGGGAAGGACAGTTTAATTCACCCCTCCACTTT. It codes for CASGEGQFNSPLHF.

The chain links TRBV2 to TRBJ1-6, with D possibly TRBD1 on 6 matching bases. Deletions cut 4 bases from V and 4 bases from J, with 11 bases between. The CDR3 consists of 15 residues. From germline, CDR1 is SNHLY and CDR2 FYNNEI. The CDR3 DNA is TGTGCCAGCAGTGTGCAGGGACAATATAATTCACCCCTCCACTTT. Protein sequence: CASSVQGQYNSPLHF.

This chain links TRBV29-1 with TRBJ1-2; D might be TRBD1 (5 bases). CDR1 and CDR2 from the germline V gene are SQVTM and ANQGSEA. V dropped 6 bases and J dropped 1 base, with 12 bases sitting between them. This CDR3 region has 13 residues. The CDR3 sequence is CSVGGGNNYGYTF. Here the CDR3 DNA reads TGCAGCGTGGGCGGGGGTAATAACTATGGCTACACCTTC.

This clone was seen a few times. V usage is TRBV4-2 and J usage is TRBJ2-2; D not resolved. The CDR3 sequence is 16 residues long. The germline V gene encodes CDR1 LGHNA and CDR2 YNFKEQ. Trimming cost V 4 bases and J 1 base, with 13 bases left between them. The CDR3 region has the DNA TGTGCCAGCAGCCGGCTGGGTGGGGAGAACACCGGGGAGCTGTTTTTT. Its protein is CASSRLGGENTGELFF.

This chain links TRBV7-9 with TRBJ1-3; D remains unclear. V lost 7 bases and J 9 bases, leaving 28 bases between the germline ends. The CDR3 runs 17 residues. Germline V lookup: CDR1 SEHNR, CDR2 FQNEAQ (reference sequence). The DNA of the CDR3 is TGTGCCAGCACCCCGACATTGTATGGGATGATTCCGGGCACCATATATTTT. Translating gives CASTPTLYGMIPGTIYF. Combining the CDR3 with reference TRBV7-9 and TRBJ1-3 gives the whole variable domain DTGVSQNPRHKITKRGQNVTFRCDPISEHNRLYWYRQTLGQGPEFLTYFQNEAQLEKSRLLSDRFSAERPKGSFSTLEIQRTEQGDSAMYLCASTPTLYGMIPGTIYFGEGSWLTVV.

The chain links TRBV7-9 to TRBJ1-1; 8 bases match TRBD1. The trim removed 4 bases at V and 4 bases at J, leaving 5 bases unmatched. This CDR3 spans 14 amino acids. Germline CDR1 reads SEHNR; CDR2 reads FQNEAQ (reference sequence). The CDR3: CASSWTGQGTEAFF. The CDR3 DNA reads as TGTGCCAGCAGCTGGACAGGACAGGGCACTGAAGCTTTCTTT.

The V call is TRBV7-8, the J call TRBJ1-5, with a tentative D call TRBD1 (6 bases). The CDR3 consists of 12 residues. Germline values: CDR1 SGHVS, CDR2 FQNEAQ. V was clipped by 0 bases and J by 11 bases, with 8 bases between them. The CDR3 protein is CASSLAQGSQHF. For the CDR3, the DNA is TGTGCCAGCAGCTTAGCCCAGGGGTCCCAGCATTTT.